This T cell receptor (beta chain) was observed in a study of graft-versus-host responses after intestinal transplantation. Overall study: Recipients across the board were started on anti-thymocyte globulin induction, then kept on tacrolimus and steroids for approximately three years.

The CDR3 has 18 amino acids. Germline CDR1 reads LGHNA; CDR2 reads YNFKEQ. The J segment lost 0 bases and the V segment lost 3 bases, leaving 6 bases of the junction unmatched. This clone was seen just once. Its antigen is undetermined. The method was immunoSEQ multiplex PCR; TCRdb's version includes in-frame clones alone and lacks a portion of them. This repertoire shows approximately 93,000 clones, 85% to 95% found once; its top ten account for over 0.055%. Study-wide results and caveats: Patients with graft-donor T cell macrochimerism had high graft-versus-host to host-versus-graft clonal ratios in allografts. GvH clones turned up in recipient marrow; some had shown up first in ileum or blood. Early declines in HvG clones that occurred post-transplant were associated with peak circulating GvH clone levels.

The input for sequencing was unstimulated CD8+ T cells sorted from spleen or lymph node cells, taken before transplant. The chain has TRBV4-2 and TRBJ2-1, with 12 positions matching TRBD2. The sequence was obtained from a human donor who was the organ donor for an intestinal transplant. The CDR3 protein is CASSQLAGGLSSYNEQFF. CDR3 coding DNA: TGTGCCAGCAGCCAGCTAGCGGGAGGGTTGAGCTCCTACAATGAGCAGTTCTTC.